Below are 24 T cell receptor beta chains sequenced from a single sample in a study of blood T cell repertoires in COVID-19. Produced via immunoSEQ multiplex PCR; TCRdb's table is partial and in-frame only. The sample yields around 260,000 clones, roughly 88% seen once. Sequenced input: PBMCs or T cells enriched from blood (not recorded which). The receptors were gathered from a woman younger than 45 who had recovered from COVID-19.

In DNA, the CDR3 is TGTGCCAGCAGCAGGACTAGCGGGAAGTCCTACAATGAGCAGTTCTTC. Protein product: CASSRTSGKSYNEQFF. The V and J genes are TRBV11-2 and TRBJ2-1, with TRBD2 identical over 12 bases. The J segment lost 1 base and the V segment lost 5 bases, leaving 3 bases of the junction unmatched. Germline V CDR1 and CDR2: SGHAT, FQNNGV. CDR3 length equals 16 residues.

The J gene is TRBJ1-2, the V gene TRBV27, with no clear D. Germline values: CDR1 MNHEY, CDR2 SMNVEV (reference sequence). The CDR3 has 13 residues. V lost 3 bases and J 9 bases, leaving 14 bases between the germline ends. This CDR3 is CASSFGGVGSYTF. The CDR3 coding sequence is TGTGCCAGCAGTTTTGGAGGAGTTGGCAGCTACACCTTC.

The CDR3 DNA reads as TGTGCCAGCAGCGCTATTGAGGACAGGCGAAGTAACTATGGCTACACCTTC. This translates into CASSAIEDRRSNYGYTF. This sequence joins TRBV11-2 and TRBJ1-2; 7 bases match TRBD1. CDR3 length: 17 amino acids. V shed 5 bases and J 1 base; nucleotides not matched to a gene: 13. Germline CDR1 reads SGHAT; CDR2 reads FQNNGV.

The chain joins TRBV18 to TRBJ1-2; 7 bases align to TRBD1. J lost 6 bases, V lost 5 bases, and 6 bases had no gene match. The CDR3 covers 13 residues. Germline CDR1 KGHSH, CDR2 LQKENI. CDR3: CASSAGQLDGYTF. CDR3 coding DNA: TGTGCCAGCTCAGCGGGACAGTTAGATGGCTACACCTTC. Full variable domain (remainder filled in from reference TRBV18 and TRBJ1-2): NAGVMQNPRHLVRRRGQEARLRCSPMKGHSHVYWYRQLPEEGLKFMVYLQKENIIDESGMPKERFSAEFPKEGPSILRIQQVVRGDSAAYFCASSAGQLDGYTFGSGTRLTVV.

This chain links TRBV7-9 with TRBJ2-7; 7 nucleotides match TRBD1. The CDR3 covers 15 residues. V lost 5 bases, J lost 4 bases, and 11 bases stayed unmatched. Germline loops: CDR1 SEHNR, CDR2 FQNEAQ (reference sequence). The CDR3 is CASSQLTGTLYEQYF. CDR3 bases: TGTGCCAGCAGCCAACTGACAGGGACCCTATACGAGCAGTACTTC.

The V gene is TRBV18, the J gene TRBJ2-2, with a weak D call TRBD1 (5 bases). The germline V gene has CDR1 KGHSH and CDR2 LQKENI. This CDR3 comprises 16 residues. V was clipped by 3 bases and J by 6 bases, with 17 bases between them. CDR3 DNA sequence: TGTGCCAGCTCACCCAATGGTGGCAGGGATGCCGGGGAGCTGTTTTTT. Protein: CASSPNGGRDAGELFF. Drawing the rest from reference TRBV18 and TRBJ2-2, the complete variable domain is NAGVMQNPRHLVRRRGQEARLRCSPMKGHSHVYWYRQLPEEGLKFMVYLQKENIIDESGMPKERFSAEFPKEGPSILRIQQVVRGDSAAYFCASSPNGGRDAGELFFGEGSRLTVL.

The chain recombines TRBV29-1 with TRBJ2-4; D is possibly TRBD2 (5 bases). The V gene lost 7 bases and the J gene lost 0 bases, with 10 bases spanning the gap. There are 13 residues in the CDR3. Germline assignment: CDR1 SQVTM and CDR2 ANQGSEA. CDR3: CSGAGLAKNIQYF. CDR3 in DNA: TGCAGCGGGGCAGGACTAGCCAAAAACATTCAGTACTTC.

V usage is TRBV7-2 and J usage is TRBJ2-1, with D hard to call. The CDR3 is 12 amino acids. V shed 1 base and J shed 7 bases, with 5 bases lying between them. Germline V gene lookup returns CDR1 SGHTA and CDR2 FQGNSA. The CDR3 bases are TGTGCCAGCAGCTTAGACTGGAATGAGCAGTTCTTC. Its protein product is CASSLDWNEQFF.

The chain employs TRBV27 and TRBJ1-2, with D tentatively TRBD1 (5 bases). V lost 3 bases and J lost 0, with 8 bases in between. CDR1 and CDR2 (germline): MNHEY, SMNVEV (reference sequence). The CDR3 consists of 14 residues. CDR3 loop: CASSFDRANYGYTF. The CDR3 nucleotides read TGTGCCAGCAGTTTCGACAGAGCTAACTATGGCTACACCTTC.

This clone came up once. V and J are TRBV19 and TRBJ1-2; TRBD1 matches at 9 bases. Germline V CDR1 and CDR2: LNHDA, SQIVND (reference sequence). The V and J ends lost 7 bases and 6 bases, in that order; junction bases with no gene match: 12. The CDR3 is 15 amino acids. The CDR3 region has the DNA TGTGCCAGTACCTACAGGACAGGGGTATTCGATGGCTACACCTTC. It encodes CASTYRTGVFDGYTF.

The gene calls are TRBV6-5 and TRBJ2-7; tentative D call: TRBD1 (6 bases). V lost 6 bases and J lost 4, with 16 bases in between. This CDR3 region has 14 residues. Germline V gene lookup returns CDR1 MNHEY and CDR2 SVGAGI. This CDR3 is CASRYYRESYEQYF. DNA for the CDR3: TGTGCCAGCAGATATTACAGGGAATCTTACGAGCAGTACTTC.

In its sample, this clone was seen a few times. The gene calls are TRBV28 and TRBJ1-1, with TRBD1 as a possible D gene (6 bases). Germline CDR1 reads MDHEN; CDR2 reads SYDVKM. This CDR3 has 12 amino acids. V was pared by 6 bases and J by 6 bases, with 11 bases between. CDR3 protein: CASSQQGPEAFF. Written as DNA, the CDR3 is TGTGCCAGCAGCCAGCAGGGGCCTGAAGCTTTCTTT.

The gene calls are TRBV7-8 and TRBJ2-7; 10 bases align to TRBD1. Germline CDR1 is SGHVS and CDR2 is FQNEAQ. V was clipped by 5 bases and J by 5 bases; unmatched bases: 3. The CDR3 is made up of 13 amino acids. This chain's CDR3 is CASSRQGADEQYF. CDR3 coding DNA: TGTGCCAGCAGCCGACAGGGGGCAGACGAGCAGTACTTC.

This rearrangement joins TRBV5-4 to TRBJ1-5; 7 bases align to TRBD1. V dropped 4 bases and J dropped 1; count of bases not matched to a gene: 5. The CDR3 covers 15 residues. Germline V gene data show CDR1 as SGHNT and CDR2 as YYREEE (reference sequence). The CDR3 region is CASSDRQGSNQPQHF. CDR3 in DNA: TGTGCCAGCAGCGACCGACAGGGAAGCAATCAGCCCCAGCATTTT. The entire variable domain, with the rest obtained from reference TRBV5-4 and TRBJ1-5, is as follows: ETGVTQSPTHLIKTRGQQVTLRCSSQSGHNTVSWYQQALGQGPQFIFQYYREEENGRGNFPPRFSGLQFPNYSSELNVNALELDDSALYLCASSDRQGSNQPQHFGDGTRLSIL.

The chain recombines TRBV29-1 with TRBJ1-1; D gene unclear. The CDR3 sequence is 11 residues long. Trimming removed 4 bases from V and 4 bases from J, with 7 bases in between. CDR1 SQVTM and CDR2 ANQGSEA come from the germline V gene. This chain's CDR3 is CSVGHGTEAFF. The CDR3, as DNA: TGCAGCGTTGGCCACGGCACTGAAGCTTTCTTT. Full variable domain (missing parts from reference TRBV29-1 and TRBJ1-1): SAVISQKPSRDICQRGTSLTIQCQVDSQVTMMFWYRQQPGQSLTLIATANQGSEATYESGFVIDKFPISRPNLTFSTLTVSNMSPEDSSIYLCSVGHGTEAFFGQGTRLTVV.

This clone was found many times. This rearrangement joins TRBV4-1 to TRBJ2-6; 7 bases match TRBD2. CDR3 length: 17 amino acids. CDR1 is MGHRA, CDR2 YSYEKL, per germline. V trimming: 4 bases; J trimming: 4 bases; junction bases outside the gene matches: 10. CDR3 residues: CASSPILGRSGANVLTF. Here the CDR3 DNA reads TGCGCCAGCAGCCCAATTCTCGGGAGGTCAGGGGCCAACGTCCTGACTTTC.

V usage is TRBV10-3 and J usage is TRBJ2-7; D call uncertain. This CDR3 has 16 amino acids. CDR1 and CDR2 from the germline V gene are ENHRY and SYGVKD. V was cut by 5 bases and J by 2 bases, with 19 bases left in between. CDR3 residues: CAISPPPGYDTYEQYF. CDR3 in DNA: TGTGCCATCAGTCCCCCGCCGGGTTATGATACCTACGAGCAGTACTTC.

V usage is TRBV28 and J usage is TRBJ1-3; D remains unclear. Trimming stripped 11 bases from V and 4 bases from J, with 18 bases between. Germline V gene lookup returns CDR1 MDHEN and CDR2 SYDVKM. The CDR3 length is 14 residues. The CDR3 protein is CAGSGPQNGNTIYF. Here the CDR3 DNA reads TGTGCCGGGAGCGGGCCGCAAAACGGAAACACCATATATTTT. Complete variable domain (other parts from reference TRBV28 and TRBJ1-3): DVKVTQSSRYLVKRTGEKVFLECVQDMDHENMFWYRQDPGLGLRLIYFSYDVKMKEKGDIPEGYSVSREKKERFSLILESASTNQTSMYLCAGSGPQNGNTIYFGEGSWLTVV.

The chain has TRBV5-8 and TRBJ2-1; 7 bases are shared with TRBD1. Germline lookup yields CDR1 SGHTS and CDR2 YDEGEE. The trim removed 0 bases at V and 6 bases at J, leaving 6 bases unmatched. The CDR3 length is 15 residues. The CDR3 loop reads CASSLAGDRLNEQFF. The CDR3 nucleotides are TGTGCCAGCAGCTTGGCCGGGGACAGACTCAATGAGCAGTTCTTC.

V gene TRBV7-2 combines with J gene TRBJ2-2; D unclear. CDR1 and CDR2 (germline): SGHTA, FQGNSA. V lost 2 bases and J 6 bases, leaving 7 bases between the germline ends. The CDR3 consists of 13 residues. CDR3 region: CASSLTAAGELFF. CDR3 DNA sequence: TGTGCCAGCAGCTTAACGGCGGCCGGGGAGCTGTTTTTT.

In its sample, this clone was seen once. The chain combines TRBV5-6 with TRBJ2-3; the match to TRBD2 covers 14 bases. V lost 4 bases to trimming and J lost 7 bases; unmatched junction nucleotides: 8. The V gene's germline CDR1 is SGHDT and CDR2 YYEEEE. The length of the CDR3 is 16 residues. The CDR3 nucleotides are TGTGCCAGCAGCGGGGACGGACTAGCGGGGGGCTATACGCAGTATTTT. This codes for CASSGDGLAGGYTQYF.

This clone was counted a single time. The chain employs TRBV5-1 and TRBJ1-6; 8 bases map to TRBD1. The trim removed 4 bases at V and 10 bases at J, leaving 13 bases unmatched. CDR3 length: 16 residues. The germline V gene encodes CDR1 SGHRS and CDR2 YFSETQ. The DNA of the CDR3 is TGCGCCAGCAGCCCCAGGGGGCGCGTAAGGTTGTCACCCCTCCACTTT. Protein sequence: CASSPRGRVRLSPLHF. Filled out from reference TRBV5-1 and TRBJ1-6, the complete variable domain reads KAGVTQTPRYLIKTRGQQVTLSCSPISGHRSVSWYQQTPGQGLQFLFEYFSETQRNKGNFPGRFSGRQFSNSRSEMNVSTLELGDSALYLCASSPRGRVRLSPLHFGNGTRLTVT.

The chain links TRBV11-3 to TRBJ2-7, with D possibly TRBD2 on 6 matching bases. This CDR3 comprises 13 residues. Per the germline V gene, CDR1 is SGHNT and CDR2 is YENEEA. The V end lost 5 bases, the J end lost 0 bases, and 8 bases lay between the germline ends. The CDR3 here is CASSPGLSYEQYF. The CDR3 DNA sequence: TGTGCCAGCAGCCCGGGACTCTCCTACGAGCAGTACTTC.

The V call is TRBV5-4, the J call TRBJ2-3, with 7 nucleotides matching TRBD1. The CDR3 contains 14 residues. The ends lost 4 bases at V and 0 bases at J; junction bases unmatched: 2. In germline, CDR1 is SGHNT, CDR2 YYREEE (reference sequence). The CDR3 spells CASSPGGSTDTQYF. CDR3 coding DNA: TGTGCCAGCAGCCCAGGGGGTAGCACAGATACGCAGTATTTT.